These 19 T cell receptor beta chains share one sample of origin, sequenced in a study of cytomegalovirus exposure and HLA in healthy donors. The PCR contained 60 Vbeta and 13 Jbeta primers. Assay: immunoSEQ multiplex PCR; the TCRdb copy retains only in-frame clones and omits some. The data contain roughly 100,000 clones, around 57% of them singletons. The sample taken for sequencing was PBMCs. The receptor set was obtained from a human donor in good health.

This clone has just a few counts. CDR3 protein: CASSFGQGATDTQYF. CDR3 DNA sequence: TGTGCCAGCAGTTTCGGACAGGGGGCAACAGATACGCAGTATTTT. The gene calls are TRBV6-5 and TRBJ2-3, with 11 bases identical to TRBD1. This CDR3 has 15 amino acids. Looked up from germline, CDR1 is MNHEY and CDR2 is SVGAGI. Trimming removed 4 bases from V and 3 bases from J; junction bases left unmatched: 3.

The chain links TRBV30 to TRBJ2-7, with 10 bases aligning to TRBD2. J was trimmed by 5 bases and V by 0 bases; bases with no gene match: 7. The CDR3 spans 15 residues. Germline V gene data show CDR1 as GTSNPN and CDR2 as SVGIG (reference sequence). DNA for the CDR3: TGTGCCTGGAGTGTCGGTTTAGCGGGAGGAAACGAGCAGTACTTC. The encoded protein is CAWSVGLAGGNEQYF.

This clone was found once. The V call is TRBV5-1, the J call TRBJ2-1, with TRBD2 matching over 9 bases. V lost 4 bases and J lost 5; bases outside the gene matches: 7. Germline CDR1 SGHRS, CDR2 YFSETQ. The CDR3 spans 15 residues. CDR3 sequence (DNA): TGCGCCAGCAGCGGCGTAGCGGGAGTAAACAATGAGCAGTTCTTC. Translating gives CASSGVAGVNNEQFF. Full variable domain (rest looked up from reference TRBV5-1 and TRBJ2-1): KAGVTQTPRYLIKTRGQQVTLSCSPISGHRSVSWYQQTPGQGLQFLFEYFSETQRNKGNFPGRFSGRQFSNSRSEMNVSTLELGDSALYLCASSGVAGVNNEQFFGPGTRLTVL.

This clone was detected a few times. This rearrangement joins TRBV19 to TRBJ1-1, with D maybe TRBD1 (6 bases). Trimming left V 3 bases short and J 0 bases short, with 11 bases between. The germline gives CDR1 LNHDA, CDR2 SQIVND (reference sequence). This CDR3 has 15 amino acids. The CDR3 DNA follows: TGTGCCAGTAGTATGAACAGGGCTTTGAACACTGAAGCTTTCTTT. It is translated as CASSMNRALNTEAFF.

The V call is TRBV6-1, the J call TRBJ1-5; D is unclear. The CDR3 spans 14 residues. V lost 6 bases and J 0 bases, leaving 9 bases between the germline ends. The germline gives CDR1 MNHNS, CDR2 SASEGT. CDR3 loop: CASRPDNSNQPQHF. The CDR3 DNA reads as TGTGCCAGCAGACCAGACAATAGCAATCAGCCCCAGCATTTT.

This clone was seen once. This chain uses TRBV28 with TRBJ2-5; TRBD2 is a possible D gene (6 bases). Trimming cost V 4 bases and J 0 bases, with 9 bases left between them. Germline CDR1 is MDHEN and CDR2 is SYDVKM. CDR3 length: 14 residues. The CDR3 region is CASSSRGYQETQYF. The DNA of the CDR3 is TGTGCCAGCAGTTCACGGGGGTACCAAGAGACCCAGTACTTC.

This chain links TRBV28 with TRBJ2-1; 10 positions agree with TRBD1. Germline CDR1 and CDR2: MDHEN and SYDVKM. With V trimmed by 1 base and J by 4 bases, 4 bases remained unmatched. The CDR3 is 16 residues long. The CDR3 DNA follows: TGTGCCAGCAGTTTATTTCTGGGACAGGGGTACAATGAGCAGTTCTTC. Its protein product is CASSLFLGQGYNEQFF. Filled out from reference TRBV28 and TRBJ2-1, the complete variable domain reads DVKVTQSSRYLVKRTGEKVFLECVQDMDHENMFWYRQDPGLGLRLIYFSYDVKMKEKGDIPEGYSVSREKKERFSLILESASTNQTSMYLCASSLFLGQGYNEQFFGPGTRLTVL.

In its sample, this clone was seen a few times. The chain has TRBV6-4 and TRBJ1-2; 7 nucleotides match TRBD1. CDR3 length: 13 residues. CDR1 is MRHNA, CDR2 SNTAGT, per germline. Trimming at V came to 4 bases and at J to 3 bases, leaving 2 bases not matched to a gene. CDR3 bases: TGTGCCAGCAGTGTTACAGGGGACTATGGCTACACCTTC. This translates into CASSVTGDYGYTF.

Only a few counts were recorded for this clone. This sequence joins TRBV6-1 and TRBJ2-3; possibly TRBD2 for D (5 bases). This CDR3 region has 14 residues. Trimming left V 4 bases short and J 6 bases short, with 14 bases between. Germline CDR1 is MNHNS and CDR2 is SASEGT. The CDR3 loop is CASSGWTGMDTQYF. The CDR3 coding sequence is TGTGCCAGCAGTGGGTGGACCGGGATGGATACGCAGTATTTT.

The CDR3, as DNA: TGTGCCATCAGTGGGGGGGGGATTCAGCCCCAGCATTTT. Translation: CAISGGGIQPQHF. The V gene is TRBV10-3, the J gene TRBJ1-5; a weak D match, TRBD1 (5 bases). The CDR3 length is 13 residues. Germline loops: CDR1 ENHRY, CDR2 SYGVKD. V lost 4 bases and J lost 6, with 10 bases in between.

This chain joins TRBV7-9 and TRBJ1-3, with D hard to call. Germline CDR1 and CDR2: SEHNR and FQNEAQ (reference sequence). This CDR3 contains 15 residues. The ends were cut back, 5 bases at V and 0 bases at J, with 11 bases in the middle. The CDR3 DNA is TGTGCCAGCAGCCCCCAAGCACCCTCTGGAAACACCATATATTTT. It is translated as CASSPQAPSGNTIYF.

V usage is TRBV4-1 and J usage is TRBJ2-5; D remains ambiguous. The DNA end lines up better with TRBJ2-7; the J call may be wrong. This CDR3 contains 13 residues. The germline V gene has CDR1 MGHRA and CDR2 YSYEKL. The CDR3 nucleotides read TGCGCCAGCAGCCAAGCCCCCTCCTACGAGCAGTACTTC. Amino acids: CASSQAPSYEQYF.

CDR3 nucleotide sequence: TGTGCCAGCAGCTCCCCGTACTACAATGAGCAGTTCTTC. This encodes CASSSPYYNEQFF. The rearrangement joins TRBV7-9 to TRBJ2-1; D is uncertain. Germline CDR1 and CDR2: SEHNR and FQNEAQ (reference sequence). This CDR3 comprises 13 residues. Trimming took off 4 bases at V and 3 bases at J, with 7 bases between the two ends.

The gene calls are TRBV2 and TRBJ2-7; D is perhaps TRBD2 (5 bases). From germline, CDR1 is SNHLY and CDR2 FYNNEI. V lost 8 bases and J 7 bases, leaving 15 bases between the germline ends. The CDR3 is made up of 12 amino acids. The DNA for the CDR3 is TGTGCCAGCCTTACTCTAGGAGGAGAGCAGTACTTC. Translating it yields CASLTLGGEQYF.

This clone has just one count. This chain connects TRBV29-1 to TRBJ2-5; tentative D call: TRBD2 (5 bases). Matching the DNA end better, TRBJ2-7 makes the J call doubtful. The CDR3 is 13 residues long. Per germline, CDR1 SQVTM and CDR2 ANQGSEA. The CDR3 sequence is CSVSVTRGYEQYF. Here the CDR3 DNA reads TGCAGCGTTTCAGTAACTAGAGGCTACGAGCAGTACTTC.

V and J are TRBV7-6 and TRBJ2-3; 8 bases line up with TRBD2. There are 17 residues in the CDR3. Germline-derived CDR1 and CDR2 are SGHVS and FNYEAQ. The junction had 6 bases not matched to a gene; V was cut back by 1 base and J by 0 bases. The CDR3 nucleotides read TGTGCCAGCAGCTTAGGGGCTAGCGGGTTAAGCACAGATACGCAGTATTTT. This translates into CASSLGASGLSTDTQYF.

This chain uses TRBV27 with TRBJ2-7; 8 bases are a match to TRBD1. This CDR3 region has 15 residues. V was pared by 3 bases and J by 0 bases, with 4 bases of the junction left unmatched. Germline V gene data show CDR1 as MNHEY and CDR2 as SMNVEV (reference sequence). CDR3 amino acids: CASSFRTGTSYEQYF. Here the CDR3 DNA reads TGTGCCAGCAGTTTTCGGACAGGGACCTCCTACGAGCAGTACTTC.

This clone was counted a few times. The CDR3 loop is CASSFGDRAEQYF. CDR3 bases: TGTGCCAGCAGCTTTGGGGACAGGGCCGAGCAGTACTTC. V usage is TRBV11-1 and J usage is TRBJ2-7, with 9 bases that match TRBD1. Per germline, CDR1 SGHAT and CDR2 FQDESV (reference sequence). This CDR3 spans 13 amino acids. Trimming cost V 3 bases and J 6 bases; bases outside gene matches: 3.

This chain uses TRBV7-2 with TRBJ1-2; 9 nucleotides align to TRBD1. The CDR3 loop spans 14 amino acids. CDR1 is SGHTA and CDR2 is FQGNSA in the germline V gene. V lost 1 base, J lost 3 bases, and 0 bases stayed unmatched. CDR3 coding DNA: TGTGCCAGCAGCTTAGGGACAGGGGACTATGGCTACACCTTC. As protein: CASSLGTGDYGYTF.